The source of this T cell receptor beta chain is a study of CD8+ T cells in alopecia areata. Regarding treatment: oral pan-JAK inhibitor, 5-10 mg twice daily. Extracted from the samples, RNA was reverse transcribed into cDNA to serve as the sequencing template. Clones were sequenced by immunoSEQ multiplex PCR, and TCRdb holds only the in-frame ones, with some missing. This table holds around 150,000 clones, approximately 60% found once. The V gene lost 4 bases and the J gene lost 5 bases, with 5 bases spanning the gap. The CDR3 is 10 amino acids. Germline CDR1 and CDR2: SQVTM and ANQGSEA. This receptor was obtained from a human donor with alopecia areata. The chain recombines TRBV29-1 with TRBJ2-5; no clear D. The sequences come from CD4+ T cells sorted from blood, collected at week 24, from a patient treated with tofacitinib. CDR3 protein: CSVGLETQYF. The CDR3 DNA reads as TGCAGCGTTGGGCTGGAGACCCAGTACTTC.